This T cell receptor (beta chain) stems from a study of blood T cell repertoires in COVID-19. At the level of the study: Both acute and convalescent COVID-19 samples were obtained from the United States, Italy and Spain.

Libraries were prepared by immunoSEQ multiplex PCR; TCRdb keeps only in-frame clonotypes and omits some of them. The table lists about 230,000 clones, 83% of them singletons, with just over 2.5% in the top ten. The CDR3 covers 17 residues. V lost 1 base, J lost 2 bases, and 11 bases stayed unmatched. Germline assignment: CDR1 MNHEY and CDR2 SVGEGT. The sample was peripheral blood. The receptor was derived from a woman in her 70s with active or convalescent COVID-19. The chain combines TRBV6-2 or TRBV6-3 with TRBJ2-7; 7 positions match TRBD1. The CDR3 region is CASSYFLGQVNAYEQYF. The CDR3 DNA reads TGTGCCAGCAGTTACTTTCTAGGACAGGTGAACGCCTACGAGCAGTACTTC.